This TCR beta chain comes out of a study of cytomegalovirus exposure and HLA in healthy donors. Profiled with immunoSEQ multiplex PCR; TCRdb holds only in-frame clones, not every one. The sample has 250,000 or so clones; around 91% are singletons. The CDR3 has 19 residues. In germline, CDR1 is MNHEY, CDR2 SMNVEV (reference sequence). The J segment lost 0 bases and the V segment lost 5 bases, leaving 7 bases of the junction unmatched. The V gene is TRBV27, the J gene TRBJ2-1; the match to TRBD2 covers 16 bases. The sample comprised PBMCs. This receptor was identified in a woman under 30 in good health and CMV-seronegative. CDR3 sequence reads: CASSTYGTSGGASYNEQFF. The CDR3 DNA is TGTGCCAGCAGTACATATGGGACTAGCGGGGGGGCCTCCTACAATGAGCAGTTCTTC.